This T cell receptor (beta chain) was sequenced for a study of T-cell memory formation after mild COVID-19. TCRdb re-called the 5' RACE reads with MiXCR, one entry per CDR3 protein. Here the sample spans 210,000 or so distinct CDR3 sequences, 27% being singletons. CDR1 is SGDLS, CDR2 YYNGEE, per germline. The V end lost 4 bases, the J end lost 6 bases, and 17 bases lay between the germline ends. CDR3 length equals 14 residues. The chain recombines TRBV9 with TRBJ2-7; perhaps TRBD1 as D (6 bases). The origin of this receptor is an adult woman who had mild COVID-19 (a few samples of this study predate the infection). Cell type and time point are not known. The sequenced sample was PBMCs or a T cell subset sorted from them (not recorded which). CDR3 residues: CASSSSRVGGEQYF. The CDR3 bases are TGTGCCAGCAGCTCATCTCGGGTAGGGGGCGAGCAGTACTTC.